This is a list of T cell receptor beta chains from one sample in a study of control samples from healthy donors and cancer patients. TCRdb's table, derived via immunoSEQ multiplex PCR, lists solely in-frame clones and lacks some. The table lists under 150,000 clones, around 91% of them singletons. The sample taken for sequencing was PBMCs. The receptors originated from a woman aged 45-65 years with colorectal cancer. Each CDR3 is given with its conserved first and last residue. The D gene is left open where the match is weak. Clone size is not always given. Where it is, it says once, few, many or a class for expanded clones.

. TRBJ2-5 . TRBV12-5 CASGPPGETQYF TGTGCTAGTGGTCCCCCGGGTGAGACCCAGTACTTC
. TRBJ2-7 . TRBV29-1 CSVEAGVEQYF TGCAGCGTTGAAGCAGGGGTCGAGCAGTACTTC
TRBD2 TRBJ2-1 . TRBV7-3 CASSPSGTSGAFSGNEQFF TGTGCCAGCAGCCCGTCCGGGACTAGCGGGGCCTTCTCAGGGAATGAGCAGTTCTTC
. TRBJ1-5 . TRBV4-2 CASSQDEGGSQAQHF TGTGCCAGCAGCCAAGATGAAGGAGGGAGTCAGGCCCAGCATTTT
. TRBJ1-4 . TRBV7-9 CASSLASGMRNEKLFF TGTGCCAGCAGCTTAGCATCCGGGATGAGGAATGAAAAACTGTTTTTT
. TRBJ2-2 . TRBV11-2 CASSFDGTLNTGELFF TGTGCCAGCAGCTTCGACGGGACTCTAAACACCGGGGAGCTGTTTTTT
. TRBJ2-6 . TRBV4-1 CASSQDFRATSSSGANVLTF TGCGCCAGCAGCCAAGATTTTAGGGCGACCTCTTCCTCTGGGGCCAACGTCCTGACTTTC
TRBD1 TRBJ1-1 . TRBV12-3/TRBV12-4 CASRGQGVTEAFF TGTGCCAGCAGGGGACAGGGTGTAACTGAAGCTTTCTTT
TRBD1 TRBJ1-2 . TRBV19 CASSIAPQGGYGYTF TGTGCCAGTAGTATAGCCCCCCAGGGGGGCTATGGCTACACCTTC
. TRBJ1-5 . TRBV20-1 CSASITGSQPQHF TGCAGTGCTAGTATTACAGGGTCTCAGCCCCAGCATTTT
TRBD2 TRBJ2-3 . TRBV7-3 CASSPLAGGGTDTQYF TGTGCCAGCAGCCCCTTAGCGGGAGGCGGAACAGATACGCAGTATTTT
. TRBJ1-4 few TRBV2 CASSESGVQEKLFF TGTGCCAGCAGTGAATCGGGGGTCCAAGAAAAACTGTTTTTT
. TRBJ1-2 few TRBV27 CASYGGLGGYTF TGTGCCAGCTACGGGGGGCTGGGTGGCTACACCTTC
. TRBJ1-2 . TRBV19 CASSGLNYGYTF TGTGCCAGTAGCGGACTGAACTATGGCTACACCTTC
. TRBJ2-6 . TRBV27 CASTSWTSGANVLTF TGTGCCAGCACCTCGTGGACCTCTGGGGCCAACGTCCTGACTTTC
. TRBJ1-1 . TRBV19 CASSAQVNTEAFF TGTGCCAGTAGTGCACAGGTGAACACTGAAGCTTTCTTT
TRBD1 TRBJ1-6 . TRBV6-6 CASSEDRGRSPLHF TGTGCCAGCAGTGAGGACAGGGGGCGTTCACCCCTCCACTTT